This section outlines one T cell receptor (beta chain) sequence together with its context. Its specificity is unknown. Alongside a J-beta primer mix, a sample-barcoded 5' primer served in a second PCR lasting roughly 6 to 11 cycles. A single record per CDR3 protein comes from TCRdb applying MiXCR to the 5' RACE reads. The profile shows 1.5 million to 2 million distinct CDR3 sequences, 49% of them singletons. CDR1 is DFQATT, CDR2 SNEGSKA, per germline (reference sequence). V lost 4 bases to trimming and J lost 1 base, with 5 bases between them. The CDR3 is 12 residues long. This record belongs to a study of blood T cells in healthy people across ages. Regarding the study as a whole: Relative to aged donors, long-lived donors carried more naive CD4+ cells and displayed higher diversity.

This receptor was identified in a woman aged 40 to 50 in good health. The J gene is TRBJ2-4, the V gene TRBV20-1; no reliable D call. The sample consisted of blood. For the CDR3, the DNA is TGCAGTGCTACTAGTGCCAAAAACATTCAGTACTTC. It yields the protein CSATSAKNIQYF.